One sample yielded the 31 T cell receptor beta chains listed below, sequenced in a study of T cell repertoires in cytomegalovirus infection (dated by TCRdb to between 2018 and 2020). The sample's treatment or condition label, in plain terms: in vitro stimulation with specific CMV peptide epitopes to enrich CMV-specific T cells. Sequencing took place on an Illumina HiSeq 1500. Using fastp trimming at Q25 and MiXCR clonotype assembly, TCRdb reanalyzed the public sequencing data and kept in-frame beta chains. Rows matching on CDR3 protein sequence are summarized as one entry with the most common DNA and genes. The sample table shows under 300,000 distinct CDR3 sequences, and under 25% are seen once. Clones ranked in the top ten supply approximately 19% of the sample. No antigen is known for these receptors. The material sequenced was cultured PBMCs, taken from culture after CMV antigen stimulation. These receptors all come from a human donor in good health (CMV status not recorded). Some clones in this sample may be carry-over from other donors' samples.

This clonotype was seen repeatedly, ten times or more. In nucleotides, the CDR3 is TGTGCCAGCAGCCAAGGACAGGGGAGCTCCTACGAGCAGTACTTC. As protein: CASSQGQGSSYEQYF. V and J are TRBV7-8 and TRBJ2-7, with 9 bases lining up with TRBD1. Germline lookup yields CDR1 SGHVS and CDR2 FQNEAQ. This CDR3 comprises 15 residues. After removal of 5 bases from V and 0 bases from J, the junction contained 5 bases not matched to a gene.

The gene calls are TRBV6-2 or TRBV6-3 and TRBJ2-3; 8 bases line up with TRBD2. This CDR3 is built from 16 residues. Germline V gene lookup returns CDR1 MNHEY and CDR2 SVGEGT. The trim removed 6 bases at V and 6 bases at J, leaving 14 bases unmatched. CDR3 protein: CASRPTPGLDFDTQYF. The CDR3 DNA sequence: TGTGCCAGCAGACCCACCCCGGGACTAGATTTTGATACGCAGTATTTT.

The chain has TRBV12-3 or TRBV12-4 and TRBJ1-2; 12 nucleotides match TRBD1. The CDR3 has 15 residues. With 5 bases clipped from V and 7 bases from J, the junction kept 8 bases outside the gene matches. CDR3 in amino acids: CASSPSGTGGSGYTF. CDR3 bases: TGTGCCAGCAGTCCCTCCGGGACAGGGGGCAGTGGCTACACCTTC.

At least ten counts were recorded for this clonotype. The J gene is TRBJ2-2, the V gene TRBV28; D is undetermined. The V end lost 6 bases, the J end lost 5 bases, and 4 bases lay between the germline ends. This CDR3 region has 11 residues. Per germline, CDR1 MDHEN and CDR2 SYDVKM. The CDR3 reads CASSTTGELFF. DNA for the CDR3: TGTGCCAGCAGCACTACCGGGGAGCTGTTTTTT.

This clonotype has just a few counts. DNA for the CDR3: TGTGCCAGCAGTCGGACTAGCGGACCCTACAATGAGCAGTTCTTC. Translated: CASSRTSGPYNEQFF. The chain is built from TRBV5-6 and TRBJ2-1; 10 bases are shared with TRBD2. The V gene's germline CDR1 is SGHDT and CDR2 YYEEEE. The CDR3 consists of 15 residues. V lost 5 bases to trimming and J lost 2 bases; unmatched junction nucleotides: 4.

This clonotype was seen only a few times. The chain is built from TRBV9 and TRBJ2-1, with 9 bases matching TRBD2. Germline-derived CDR1 and CDR2 are SGDLS and YYNGEE. The CDR3 runs to 15 residues. The J segment lost 7 bases and the V segment lost 0 bases, leaving 5 bases of the junction unmatched. CDR3 region: CASSVGGSGSNEQFF. The DNA for the CDR3 is TGTGCCAGCAGCGTAGGGGGTAGCGGGAGTAATGAGCAGTTCTTC.

This clonotype was observed a handful of times. This chain uses TRBV12-3 or TRBV12-4 with TRBJ1-6; TRBD1 agrees at 11 bases. This CDR3 has 15 residues. V was pared by 5 bases and J by 7 bases, with 4 bases of the junction left unmatched. The CDR3 here is CASSRTGGGNSPLHF. Here the CDR3 DNA reads TGTGCCAGCAGTAGGACAGGGGGCGGAAATTCACCCCTCCACTTT.

This clonotype was observed at least ten times. This chain joins TRBV7-2 and TRBJ1-4, with 8 bases that match TRBD1. With 5 bases clipped from V and 7 bases from J, the junction kept 9 bases outside the gene matches. In germline, CDR1 is SGHTA, CDR2 FQGNSA. CDR3 length: 15 amino acids. CDR3 bases: TGTGCCAGCAGCCGTAGACAGGGGTTGGGTGAAAAACTGTTTTTT. Amino acids: CASSRRQGLGEKLFF.

The chain carries TRBV28 and TRBJ2-2; tentative D call: TRBD1 (6 bases). Germline values: CDR1 MDHEN, CDR2 SYDVKM. CDR3 length: 17 amino acids. Trimming removed 3 bases at V and 2 bases at J, with 16 bases between. The CDR3 protein is CASSLSWAGDNTGELFF. The DNA for the CDR3 is TGTGCCAGCAGTTTGTCGTGGGCAGGGGATAACACCGGGGAGCTGTTTTTT.

The J gene is TRBJ2-1, the V gene TRBV19; 8 nucleotides match TRBD2. After removal of 8 bases from V and 7 bases from J, the junction contained 10 bases not matched to a gene. The germline CDR1 and CDR2 sequences are LNHDA and SQIVND (reference sequence). CDR3 length: 14 residues. CDR3: CASGGTRAGNEQFF. The CDR3 bases are TGTGCCAGTGGCGGGACTAGGGCAGGGAATGAGCAGTTCTTC.

The rearrangement joins TRBV6-5 to TRBJ2-7; D may be TRBD1 (6 bases). V lost 2 bases to trimming and J lost 5 bases, with 10 bases between them. Looked up from germline, CDR1 is MNHEY and CDR2 is SVGAGI. This CDR3 has 13 amino acids. The chain's CDR3 is CASSYGQGNEQYF. Written as DNA, the CDR3 is TGTGCCAGCAGTTACGGGCAGGGGAACGAGCAGTACTTC.

V is TRBV15 and J is TRBJ2-5, with D tentatively TRBD1 (5 bases). CDR1 is LNHNV, CDR2 YYDKDF, per germline (reference sequence). Trimming took 0 bases from V and 2 from J, leaving 10 bases between them. The CDR3 is 15 residues long. The CDR3 here is CATSRDRTLQETQYF. Written as DNA, the CDR3 is TGTGCCACCAGCAGAGATCGGACACTACAAGAGACCCAGTACTTC.

This clonotype was seen more than once but under ten times. The chain joins TRBV24-1 to TRBJ2-1; TRBD2 matches 8 bases. From germline, CDR1 is KGHDR and CDR2 SFDVKD. CDR3 length: 15 residues. Germline trimming cut 7 bases from V and 6 bases from J; bases unmatched to any gene: 10. Written as DNA, the CDR3 is TGTGCCACCAGGCCTTCGGGAGCGGGAGTCAATGAGCAGTTCTTC. As protein: CATRPSGAGVNEQFF.

This clonotype was observed a few times. The chain recombines TRBV7-6 with TRBJ2-6; 12 nucleotides line up with TRBD1. CDR1 SGHVS and CDR2 FNYEAQ come from the germline V gene. This CDR3 is built from 19 residues. The ends lost 6 bases at V and 4 bases at J; junction bases unmatched: 13. In DNA form, the CDR3 reads TGTGCCAGCAGTTACTCTCCGGGACAGGGGGCGGGGGGGGCCAACGTCCTGACTTTC. Protein sequence: CASSYSPGQGAGGANVLTF.

This clonotype was found many times. The chain employs TRBV7-6 and TRBJ2-4, with 9 positions matching TRBD2. V trimming: 4 bases; J trimming: 7 bases; junction bases outside the gene matches: 11. This CDR3 contains 16 residues. The germline V gene has CDR1 SGHVS and CDR2 FNYEAQ. As DNA, the CDR3 is TGTGCCAGCAGCTCCCCGCGGGGGGCGGGGGGGAACATTCAGTACTTC. This encodes CASSSPRGAGGNIQYF.

V usage is TRBV6-8 and J usage is TRBJ2-3; no definite D call. The germline gives CDR1 MNHGY, CDR2 SAAAGT. The V gene lost 2 bases and the J gene lost 8 bases, with 8 bases spanning the gap. The CDR3 spans 12 residues. CDR3 loop: CASSYPVITQYF. For the CDR3, the DNA is TGTGCCAGCAGTTACCCAGTTATTACGCAGTATTTT.

There are a few counts of this clonotype. CDR3 loop: CASSRTSGRFGEQFF. The CDR3 nucleotides read TGTGCCAGCAGTCGGACTAGCGGGAGATTCGGTGAGCAGTTCTTC. The chain employs TRBV27 and TRBJ2-1; 13 nucleotides agree with TRBD2. Germline CDR1 MNHEY, CDR2 SMNVEV (reference sequence). Trimming took 5 bases from V and 9 from J; bases not matched to a gene: 7. This CDR3 has 15 residues.

J is TRBJ1-5 and V is TRBV5-8; D gene uncertain. Germline CDR1 reads SGHTS; CDR2 reads YDEGEE. The CDR3 spans 14 residues. Deletions cut 3 bases from V and 5 bases from J, with 12 bases between. CDR3 sequence (DNA): TGTGCCAGCAGCTCTCCTTATAATGATCAGCCCCAGCATTTT. It specifies CASSSPYNDQPQHF.

The CDR3: CASSSPLAGVFPEQFF. The CDR3 region has the DNA TGTGCCAGCAGCTCCCCACTAGCGGGAGTTTTTCCTGAGCAGTTCTTC. V is TRBV11-2 and J is TRBJ2-1; TRBD2 matches at 11 bases. The CDR3 is 16 amino acids. The V gene's germline CDR1 is SGHAT and CDR2 FQNNGV. Trimming took 4 bases from V and 9 from J; bases not matched to a gene: 11.

This rearrangement joins TRBV15 to TRBJ1-2, with D maybe TRBD1 (5 bases). Per germline, CDR1 LNHNV and CDR2 YYDKDF (reference sequence). Trimming removed 5 bases at V and 3 bases at J, with 10 bases between. The length of the CDR3 is 13 residues. The CDR3 DNA reads TGTGCCACCAGCTCGGGACGCGACTATGGCTACACCTTC. This encodes CATSSGRDYGYTF. Together with reference TRBV15 and TRBJ1-2, the CDR3 gives the full variable domain: DAMVIQNPRYQVTQFGKPVTLSCSQTLNHNVMYWYQQKSSQAPKLLFHYYDKDFNNEADTPDNFQSRRPNTSFCFLDIRSPGLGDTAMYLCATSSGRDYGYTFGSGTRLTVV.

This clonotype has a handful of counts. J is TRBJ2-5 and V is TRBV7-9; D is possibly TRBD2 (5 bases). This CDR3 comprises 15 residues. V lost 3 bases and J 2 bases, leaving 13 bases between the germline ends. Germline V lookup: CDR1 SEHNR, CDR2 FQNEAQ (reference sequence). CDR3 nucleotides: TGTGCCAGCAGCTTCCCCAGAGGGTGGCAAGAGACCCAGTACTTC. It translates to CASSFPRGWQETQYF.

This clonotype was picked up many times. This chain links TRBV6-2 or TRBV6-3 with TRBJ2-1, with TRBD2 identical over 9 bases. The CDR3 loop spans 16 amino acids. Germline-derived CDR1 and CDR2 are MNHEY and SVGEGT. V lost 4 bases to trimming and J lost 5 bases; unmatched junction nucleotides: 9. CDR3 residues: CASSSFRTSVDNEQFF. The CDR3 DNA reads TGTGCCAGCAGTTCCTTCCGGACTAGCGTAGACAATGAGCAGTTCTTC.

The chain employs TRBV6-2 or TRBV6-3 and TRBJ2-7, with 12 bases aligning to TRBD2. CDR1 MNHEY and CDR2 SVGEGT come from the germline V gene. The V gene end was trimmed by 4 bases and the J gene end by 3 bases; junction bases not matched to a gene: 10. The CDR3 covers 17 residues. The chain's CDR3 is CASSSFLRLAGDYEQYF. CDR3 coding DNA: TGTGCCAGCAGTTCTTTCCTCCGACTAGCGGGGGACTACGAGCAGTACTTC.

This clonotype was picked up many times. V is TRBV7-2 and J is TRBJ2-1; perhaps TRBD2 as D (5 bases). Germline CDR1 reads SGHTA; CDR2 reads FQGNSA. The CDR3 is 15 residues long. V lost 1 base and J lost 1, with 8 bases in between. The CDR3 protein is CASSLERFSYNEQFF. The DNA for the CDR3 is TGTGCCAGCAGCTTAGAGCGGTTTTCCTACAATGAGCAGTTCTTC. Based on the CDR3 plus reference TRBV7-2 and TRBJ2-1, the full variable domain is GAGVSQSPSNKVTEKGKDVELRCDPISGHTALYWYRQSLGQGLEFLIYFQGNSAPDKSGLPSDRFSAERTGGSVSTLTIQRTQQEDSAVYLCASSLERFSYNEQFFGPGTRLTVL.

The gene calls are TRBV14 and TRBJ1-2, with no clear D. V dropped 0 bases and J dropped 4 bases, with 6 bases sitting between them. Germline CDR1 reads SGHDN; CDR2 reads FVKESK. The CDR3 is 13 amino acids. The CDR3 region is CASSQDRTYGYTF. The CDR3 coding sequence is TGTGCCAGCAGCCAAGATCGGACCTATGGCTACACCTTC.

This clonotype showed up just a few times. V is TRBV2 and J is TRBJ1-2; 10 bases line up with TRBD1. The CDR3 has 13 amino acids. V trimming: 7 bases; J trimming: 5 bases; junction bases outside the gene matches: 4. Germline lookup yields CDR1 SNHLY and CDR2 FYNNEI. The CDR3 loop reads CASMRTGGYGYTF. The CDR3, as DNA: TGTGCCAGCATGAGGACAGGGGGATATGGCTACACCTTC.

This clonotype came up a few times. This chain connects TRBV5-1 to TRBJ1-1; maybe TRBD1 (6 bases). Germline V CDR1 and CDR2: SGHRS, YFSETQ. The ends were cut back, 0 bases at V and 3 bases at J, with 15 bases in the middle. This CDR3 region has 16 residues. CDR3 region: CASSLAAGERHTEAFF. The CDR3 DNA reads TGCGCCAGCAGCTTGGCAGCAGGGGAACGGCACACTGAAGCTTTCTTT.

The V gene is TRBV4-3, the J gene TRBJ1-1; perhaps TRBD1 as D (5 bases). The CDR3 sequence is 14 residues long. Germline V gene data show CDR1 as LGHNA and CDR2 as YSLEER. Trimming took 0 bases from V and 2 from J, leaving 7 bases between them. The CDR3 DNA reads TGCGCCAGCAGCCAAGAGGGGGGAAACACTGAAGCTTTCTTT. Protein: CASSQEGGNTEAFF.

This clonotype was detected many times. This chain connects TRBV12-3 or TRBV12-4 to TRBJ1-6; no definite D call. Trimming left V 6 bases short and J 6 bases short, with 15 bases between. The CDR3 covers 15 residues. CDR3 sequence: CASSLSTAVNSPLHF. The CDR3 nucleotides read TGTGCCAGCAGCTTATCGACGGCGGTTAATTCACCCCTCCACTTT.

This clonotype was seen a few times. The chain joins TRBV7-2 to TRBJ2-5; weak D call: TRBD2 (8 bases). Trimming stripped 7 bases from V and 0 bases from J, with 27 bases between. The CDR3 runs 19 residues. CDR1 and CDR2 (germline): SGHTA, FQGNSA. CDR3 DNA sequence: TGTGCCAGCACCGAAGGGGGCGGGAGGCCAAAAACGTACCAAGAGACCCAGTACTTC. This encodes CASTEGGGRPKTYQETQYF.

This clonotype has only a few counts. The gene calls are TRBV12-3 or TRBV12-4 and TRBJ1-2, with a tentative D call TRBD1 (5 bases). V lost 5 bases and J 4 bases, leaving 17 bases between the germline ends. This CDR3 region has 15 residues. The CDR3 DNA is TGTGCCAGCAGTCCGGCCGGGACGGGTCTCTATGGCTACACCTTC. Its protein product is CASSPAGTGLYGYTF.